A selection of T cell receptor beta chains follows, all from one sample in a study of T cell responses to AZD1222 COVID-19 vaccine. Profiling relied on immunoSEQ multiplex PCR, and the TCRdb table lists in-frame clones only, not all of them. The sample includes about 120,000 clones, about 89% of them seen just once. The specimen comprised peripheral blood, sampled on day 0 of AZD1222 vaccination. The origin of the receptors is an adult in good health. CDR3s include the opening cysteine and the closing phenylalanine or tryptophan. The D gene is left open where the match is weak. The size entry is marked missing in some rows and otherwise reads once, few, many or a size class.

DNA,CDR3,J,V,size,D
TGTGCCAGCTCACCGTTGACAGGGCAGAACACTGAAGCTTTCTTT,CASSPLTGQNTEAFF,TRBJ1-1,TRBV18,.,TRBD1
TGTGCCGCCAACCAACAGCGGAGCTCCTACGAGCAGTACTTC,CAANQQRSSYEQYF,TRBJ2-7,TRBV7-9,.,.
TGTGCCAGCAGCTTAGCGGGTAGGGTTCGGGAGCAGTTCTTC,CASSLAGRVREQFF,TRBJ2-1,TRBV11-2,.,.
TGTGCCAGCACCTTCCAGACTAGCGGGAGAACTAATGAGCAGTTCTTC,CASTFQTSGRTNEQFF,TRBJ2-1,TRBV7-9,.,TRBD2
TGTGCCAGCGGTGGGAGCAATCAGCCCCAGCATTTT,CASGGSNQPQHF,TRBJ1-5,TRBV28,.,.
TGTGCCAGCTCACCAGCGATAGACAGGAGAGGTTGGAACACTGAAGCTTTCTTT,CASSPAIDRRGWNTEAFF,TRBJ1-1,TRBV18,.,.
TGCGCCAGCAGCCAAGAGGGGTTACGACGGGACGAGCAGTACTTC,CASSQEGLRRDEQYF,TRBJ2-7,TRBV4-1,.,.
TGTGCCACCAGTGACCTGGGACAGGGCGGGCCCCAGCATTTT,CATSDLGQGGPQHF,TRBJ1-5,TRBV24-1,.,TRBD1
TGTGCCAGCAGAGTCTTGGGGGGGACCTACGAGCAGTACTTC,CASRVLGGTYEQYF,TRBJ2-7,TRBV28,.,TRBD2
TGTGCCAGCTCACAAGAACAGGGGTATGAGACTGAAGCTTTCTTT,CASSQEQGYETEAFF,TRBJ1-1,TRBV18,.,TRBD1
TGCAGTGCTCCAGGGGGCCTCTTT,CSAPGGLF,TRBJ1-1,TRBV20-1,.,TRBD1
TGTGCCAGCAGCGTACGGGGGAGCTCCTATAATTCACCCCTCCACTTT,CASSVRGSSYNSPLHF,TRBJ1-6,TRBV9,few,.
TGTGCCAGCAGTTATGAGAGGTGGTATGGCTACACCTTC,CASSYERWYGYTF,TRBJ1-2,TRBV6-6,.,.
TGCAGTGCTAGTGGGCCCTACCGAGCGAACACCGGGGAGCTGTTTTTT,CSASGPYRANTGELFF,TRBJ2-2,TRBV20-1,.,.
TGTGCCAGCAGCTTATATCGGGGCAGCTCTGGAAACACCATATATTTT,CASSLYRGSSGNTIYF,TRBJ1-3,TRBV7-2,.,.
TGTGCCAGCAGCTTACAGGGAAACACTGAAGCTTTCTTT,CASSLQGNTEAFF,TRBJ1-1,TRBV7-9,.,.
TGTGCCAGCAGCTTGGGTGACAGGGGGTATTCCTACGAGCAGTACTTC,CASSLGDRGYSYEQYF,TRBJ2-7,TRBV5-4,.,TRBD1
TGTGCCACCAGCGAAGGCCAGGGAAACCAAGAGACCCAGTACTTC,CATSEGQGNQETQYF,TRBJ2-5,TRBV15,.,.
TGTGCCAGCACGGGCCTAGCCAAAAACATTCAGTACTTC,CASTGLAKNIQYF,TRBJ2-4,TRBV11-2,.,.
TGTGCCAGCTCACCGCAGGGGAACACTGAAGCTTTCTTT,CASSPQGNTEAFF,TRBJ1-1,TRBV18,once,.
TGTGCCAGCAGCGTAGACGGGCCCTCCTACAATGAGCAGTTCTTC,CASSVDGPSYNEQFF,TRBJ2-1,TRBV9,.,.
TGTGCCAGCAGCTTAGTTCCGGGGGGCTTGGGTTTCACCGGGGAGCTGTTTTTT,CASSLVPGGLGFTGELFF,TRBJ2-2,TRBV7-2,.,.
TGTGCCAGCAGCAAGAATACGGGGTTGACTGGGGCCTACGAGCAGTACTTC,CASSKNTGLTGAYEQYF,TRBJ2-7,TRBV21-1,.,.
TGTGCCAGCAGCCAAGATTGGCATGGAGCGGGAGCAGAGGGAGAGACCCAGTACTTC,CASSQDWHGAGAEGETQYF,TRBJ2-5,TRBV3-1/TRBV3-2,.,TRBD2